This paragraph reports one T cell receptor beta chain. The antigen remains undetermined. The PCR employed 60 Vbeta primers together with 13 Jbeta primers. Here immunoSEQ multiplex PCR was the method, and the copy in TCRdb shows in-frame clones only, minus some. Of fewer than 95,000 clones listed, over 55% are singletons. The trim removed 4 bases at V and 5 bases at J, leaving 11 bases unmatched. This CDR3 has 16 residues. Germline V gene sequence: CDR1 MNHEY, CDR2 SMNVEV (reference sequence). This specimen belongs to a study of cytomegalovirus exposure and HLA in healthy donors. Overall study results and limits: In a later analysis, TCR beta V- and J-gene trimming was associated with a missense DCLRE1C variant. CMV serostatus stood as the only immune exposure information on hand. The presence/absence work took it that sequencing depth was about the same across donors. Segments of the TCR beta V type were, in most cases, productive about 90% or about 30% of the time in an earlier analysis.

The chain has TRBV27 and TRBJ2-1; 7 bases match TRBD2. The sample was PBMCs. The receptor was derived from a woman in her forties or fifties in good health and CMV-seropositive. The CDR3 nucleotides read TGTGCCAGCAGTTCCCTCGGGCTAGCGGAAAACAATGAGCAGTTCTTC. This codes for CASSSLGLAENNEQFF.